Below, 7 T cell receptor beta chains from the same sample are listed, as sequenced in a study of T cells in Graves' hyperthyroidism and ophthalmopathy (dated by TCRdb to between 2019 and 2020). The receptor library was made with multiplex PCR. Data came from an Illumina HiSeq 2000. TCR beta CDR3 regions were amplified from RNA transcripts. For the first round of RT-PCR on the TCR CDR3, the HTBI primer set was used together with the Qiagen OneStep RT-PCR kit. TCRdb reprocessed the public reads (quality trimming at Q25 with fastp, clone calling with MiXCR) and kept in-frame beta chains. CDR3 protein sequences are deduplicated, and each keeps its most common genes and DNA. Here the sample has about 560,000 distinct CDR3 sequences; around 15% occur a single time. About 15% of the sample belongs to the ten largest clones. The sequenced material came from blood. The receptors shown here come from a woman between 40 and 55 years old with Graves' hyperthyroidism.

The chain joins TRBV12-5 to TRBJ2-1, with D perhaps assigned TRBD1 or TRBD2 (6 bases each). Trimming shortened V by 0 bases and J by 8 bases, and 14 bases separated the two germline ends. CDR1 is LGHNT and CDR2 is FRNRAP in the germline V gene. The CDR3 runs to 15 residues. CDR3 region: CASGLVIGGRDEQFF. The CDR3 nucleotides are TGTGCTAGTGGTTTGGTGATTGGGGGGCGGGATGAGCAGTTCTTC. The variable domain in full, with the rest retrieved from reference TRBV12-5 and TRBJ2-1, is DARVTQTPRHKVTEMGQEVTMRCQPILGHNTVFWYRQTMMQGLELLAYFRNRAPLDDSGMPKDRFSAEMPDATLATLKIQPSEPRDSAVYFCASGLVIGGRDEQFFGPGTRLTVL.

This clonotype was seen many times. CDR3 in amino acids: CASSEQGPGQGVYEQFF. In DNA form, the CDR3 reads TGTGCCAGCAGTGAACAGGGACCGGGACAGGGCGTTTATGAGCAGTTCTTC. The V and J genes are TRBV6-1 and TRBJ2-1; TRBD1 matches at 9 bases. Looked up from germline, CDR1 is MNHNS and CDR2 is SASEGT. V lost 2 bases and J lost 8; bases outside the gene matches: 13. The CDR3 runs to 17 residues.

Of note for this clonotype: This may stem from a read error, because a much larger clone lies one nucleotide away. The rearrangement joins TRBV28 to TRBJ2-1; D is ambiguous. CDR1 is MDHEN, CDR2 SYDVKM, per germline. This CDR3 comprises 15 residues. With 8 bases removed from V and 0 bases from J, the gap between germline ends came to 14 bases. CDR3 nucleotides: TGTGCCAGCGGAGCAGGTTGGGGCTCCTACAATGAGCAGTTCTTC. It is translated as CASGAGWGSYNEQFF.

In this sample, this clonotype turned up many times. The V call is TRBV10-3, the J call TRBJ2-3, with D perhaps matching TRBD1 (5 bases). This CDR3 is 15 amino acids long. Between the trimmed V and J ends, which lost 3 bases and 2 bases, there was a span of 12 bases. From germline, CDR1 is ENHRY and CDR2 SYGVKD. The CDR3 nucleotides read TGTGCCATCAGTGAAACGGTGGACAACACAGATACGCAGTATTTT. Residues: CAISETVDNTDTQYF.

The chain combines TRBV13 with TRBJ2-3; TRBD2 matches at 8 bases. The CDR3 is 15 residues long. From germline, CDR1 is PRHDT and CDR2 FYEKMQ (reference sequence). The junction had 6 bases not matched to a gene; V was cut back by 3 bases and J by 4 bases. CDR3 bases: TGTGCCAGCAGCTTTCAGCGGGAGAGGTCAGATACGCAGTATTTT. Translating gives CASSFQRERSDTQYF.

This clonotype was found many times. This chain joins TRBV28 and TRBJ2-7; the D gene is possibly TRBD2 (6 bases). The CDR3 has 14 amino acids. V lost 6 bases and J lost 3, with 15 bases in between. The germline V gene encodes CDR1 MDHEN and CDR2 SYDVKM. Here the CDR3 DNA reads TGTGCCAGCAGCACCGGGACTTATCTCTACGAGCAGTACTTC. Translated, it gives CASSTGTYLYEQYF.

This clonotype was recorded many times. The DNA of the CDR3 is TGTGCCAGCAGCCAGGGACAGCAAGAGACCCAGTACTTC. It is translated as CASSQGQQETQYF. V and J are TRBV3-1 and TRBJ2-5; 7 bases are a match to TRBD1. The V gene end was trimmed by 3 bases and the J gene end by 2 bases; junction bases not matched to a gene: 0. Looked up from germline, CDR1 is LGHDT and CDR2 is YNNKEL (reference sequence). The CDR3 has 13 amino acids.